Described below is a single TCR beta chain sequence and its context. Its antigen is still unknown. The data were obtained in a study of PD-1 blockade in classical Hodgkin lymphoma. Findings and limits, study-wide: Relapsed/refractory patients reportedly had the lowest baseline TCR diversity, below newly diagnosed patients, who were below healthy donors. CD4+ but not CD8+ TCR diversity rose significantly by C4D1.

CDR1 LGHNA and CDR2 YSLEER come from the germline V gene. The CDR3 has 17 residues. The trim removed 0 bases at V and 14 bases at J, leaving 14 bases unmatched. Patients all relapsed after autologous stem cell transplantation, and there was variation in brentuximab vedotin exposure. Complete response, partial response or progressive disease was each patient's best response. Here immunoSEQ multiplex PCR was the method, and the copy in TCRdb shows in-frame clones only, minus some. The sample has under 30,000 clones, about two thirds seen once. The source of this sequence is a human donor with classical Hodgkin lymphoma. The chain couples TRBV4-3 to TRBJ2-1; TRBD2 matches 12 bases. This specimen was peripheral blood mononuclear cells (PBMCs), taken at baseline. CDR3 DNA sequence: TGCGCCAGCAGCCAAGACCTCGGGTTGCTAGCGGGAGGGCCTAAGTTCTTC. Its translation is CASSQDLGLLAGGPKFF.